A single sample is the source of the 15 T cell receptor beta chains below, sequenced in a study of response to subunit inactivated influenza vaccine. TCRdb re-derived calls from the RT-PCR reads in MiXCR, one entry per CDR3 protein. The sample records under 550,000 distinct CDR3 sequences, approximately 7.8% being singletons. The sample consisted of PBMCs from blood, taken roughly 24 months after vaccination. Receptors were obtained from a man between 45 and 75 years old who received an inactivated influenza vaccine.

This clonotype was seen more than once but under ten times. The chain joins TRBV5-4 to TRBJ2-1; maybe TRBD2 (6 bases). CDR1 is SGHNT, CDR2 YYREEE, per germline (reference sequence). With 5 bases removed from V and 7 bases from J, the gap between germline ends came to 37 bases. The CDR3 loop spans 21 amino acids. The CDR3 nucleotides read TGTGCCAGCAGTTTGCGGGGAGTCCTGTCCACAACGGGGCCTGGGCAAAATGAGCAGTTCTTC. Translation gives CASSLRGVLSTTGPGQNEQFF.

There are many counts of this clonotype. The chain is built from TRBV4-1 and TRBJ1-1, with D possibly TRBD1 on 5 matching bases. This CDR3 region has 15 residues. Germline V lookup: CDR1 MGHRA, CDR2 YSYEKL. V lost 0 bases, J lost 5 bases, and 13 bases lay in between. CDR3: CASSQDVGESTEAFF. As DNA, the CDR3 is TGCGCCAGCAGCCAAGATGTGGGGGAAAGTACTGAAGCTTTCTTT.

In its sample, this clonotype was seen a few times. The rearrangement joins TRBV10-3 to TRBJ1-1; D unclear. V was pared by 0 bases and J by 1 base, with 3 bases between. This CDR3 is built from 13 residues. CDR1 and CDR2 (germline): ENHRY, SYGVKD. This CDR3 is CAISESSNTEAFF. CDR3 sequence (DNA): TGTGCCATCAGTGAGTCGTCGAACACTGAAGCTTTCTTT.

This clonotype occurred a few times. This sequence joins TRBV10-3 and TRBJ1-4; tentatively, D is TRBD1 (6 bases). The CDR3 has 15 amino acids. V gave up 0 bases and J gave up 8 bases, with 13 bases separating them. Germline CDR1 ENHRY, CDR2 SYGVKD. For the CDR3, the DNA is TGTGCCATCAGTGAGTCGGCGGGGGCGCGGGAAAAACTGTTTTTT. It codes for CAISESAGAREKLFF.

The V call is TRBV6-2 or TRBV6-3, the J call TRBJ2-1; no clear D gene. The germline V gene has CDR1 MNHEY and CDR2 SVGEGT. Trimming removed 0 bases from V and 5 bases from J, with 14 bases in between. The CDR3 covers 16 residues. As DNA, the CDR3 is TGTGCCAGCAGTTACTCGACTGTCTCAGGAGACAATGAGCAGTTCTTC. Translating it yields CASSYSTVSGDNEQFF.

This clonotype was counted only a few times. The chain carries TRBV20-1 and TRBJ1-4; D perhaps matches TRBD1 (5 bases). V was shortened by 3 bases and J by 8 bases, with 10 bases between the two germline ends. The CDR3 is 12 amino acids. The germline V gene encodes CDR1 DFQATT and CDR2 SNEGSKA (reference sequence). The CDR3 region has the DNA TGCAGTGCTAGCGACAGATCCGAAAAACTGTTTTTT. It translates to CSASDRSEKLFF.

This clonotype was observed at least ten times. The rearrangement uses TRBV6-5 and TRBJ2-3, with a weak D call TRBD2 (6 bases). Trimming left V 4 bases short and J 5 bases short, with 7 bases between. The CDR3 is 12 amino acids. The germline CDR1 and CDR2 sequences are MNHEY and SVGAGI. CDR3 region: CASSSTRDTQYF. The DNA for the CDR3 is TGTGCCAGCAGTTCGACTAGAGATACGCAGTATTTT.

J is TRBJ2-1 and V is TRBV11-3; 11 nucleotides match TRBD1. V lost 3 bases to trimming and J lost 7 bases; unmatched junction nucleotides: 5. Germline V gene data show CDR1 as SGHNT and CDR2 as YENEEA. The CDR3 is 15 amino acids. Here the CDR3 reads CASSFGQGASNEQFF. The CDR3 region has the DNA TGTGCCAGCAGCTTTGGACAGGGGGCATCTAATGAGCAGTTCTTC.

A few counts support this clonotype. J is TRBJ1-2 and V is TRBV20-1; D gene ambiguous. The CDR3 covers 12 residues. Germline-derived CDR1 and CDR2 are DFQATT and SNEGSKA (reference sequence). Between the trimmed V and J ends, which lost 2 bases and 6 bases, there was a span of 10 bases. CDR3 bases: TGCAGTGCTAGACCGCCTGAAGATGGCTACACCTTC. This codes for CSARPPEDGYTF.

A note on this clonotype: An end of the junction does not agree with germline; a read error may underlie this. The rearrangement links TRBV5-1 to TRBJ1-2; 8 bases line up with TRBD1. Germline CDR1 and CDR2: SGHRS and YFSETQ. The CDR3 extends over 12 amino acids. The DNA for the CDR3 is TGCGCCAGCAGCTCGGGACAGGAACAAACCAGGTTC. It yields the protein CASSSGQEQTRF.

This clonotype was seen more than once but under ten times. The gene calls are TRBV11-2 and TRBJ2-5, with a possible D match to TRBD1 (5 bases). The CDR3 totals 13 residues. Trimming took 5 bases from V and 5 from J, leaving 12 bases between them. Per the germline V gene, CDR1 is SGHAT and CDR2 is FQNNGV. CDR3 in amino acids: CASSDAGQETQYF. The CDR3 DNA is TGTGCCAGCAGCGACGCAGGGCAGGAGACCCAGTACTTC.

This clonotype was observed at least ten times. Since the CDR3 does not end with the conserved phenylalanine or tryptophan, this likely comes from a read error. No DNA is shown, since the ends of the CDR3 on it are uncertain; the CDR3 is the one TCRdb lists. This rearrangement joins TRBV4-3 to TRBJ2-7; TRBD1 reflects the table's D call only, with no check against the DNA. From its first to its last residue, the CDR3 has 12 amino acids. Germline V lookup: CDR1 LGHNA, CDR2 YSLEER. The CDR3 region is CASSQEELTPRI.

This clonotype was detected only a few times. The CDR3 DNA sequence: TGTGCCAGCCCGGCGTTCCACGAGCAGTACTTC. This codes for CASPAFHEQYF. The chain recombines TRBV28 with TRBJ2-7; D not resolved. Germline assignment: CDR1 MDHEN and CDR2 SYDVKM. V shed 8 bases and J shed 5 bases, with 10 bases lying between them. The CDR3 extends over 11 amino acids. The full variable domain, with the rest looked up from reference TRBV28 and TRBJ2-7, is DVKVTQSSRYLVKRTGEKVFLECVQDMDHENMFWYRQDPGLGLRLIYFSYDVKMKEKGDIPEGYSVSREKKERFSLILESASTNQTSMYLCASPAFHEQYFGPGTRLTVT.

The genes are TRBV28 and TRBJ2-2; TRBD2 matches at 10 bases. Germline values: CDR1 MDHEN, CDR2 SYDVKM. The CDR3 runs 18 residues. J was trimmed by 1 base and V by 3 bases; bases with no gene match: 8. This CDR3 is CASSFSASGSLNTGELFF. The CDR3 DNA reads as TGTGCCAGCAGTTTTTCGGCTAGCGGGAGCCTGAACACCGGGGAGCTGTTTTTT.

This clonotype was seen more than once but under ten times. The chain joins TRBV12-3 or TRBV12-4 to TRBJ2-5; D possibly corresponds to TRBD1 (5 bases). The germline V and J ends were trimmed by 6 bases and 4 bases, with 9 bases remaining between them. CDR3 length: 12 amino acids. Written as DNA, the CDR3 is TGTGCCAGCAGGAAGGGGTTAGAGACCCAGTACTTC. This translates into CASRKGLETQYF.